This is a list of T cell receptor beta chains from one sample in a study of blood T cell repertoires in COVID-19. Sequenced by immunoSEQ multiplex PCR; TCRdb stores in-frame clones only, minus some. The sample has about 100,000 clones; about nine tenths are singletons. Sequencing was carried out using peripheral blood. These receptors were obtained from a man aged 45-60 years with acute or convalescent COVID-19. Each CDR3 is given with its conserved first and last residue. The D gene is left open where the match is weak. Clone size is not always given. Where it is, it says once, few, many or a class for expanded clones.

V	J	D	size	CDR3	DNA
TRBV7-9	TRBJ1-1	-	-	CASSSRTGRGMNTEAFF	TGTGCCAGCAGCTCCCGTACAGGGAGGGGAATGAACACTGAAGCTTTCTTT
TRBV5-1	TRBJ1-1	-	once	CASSPNTGNTEAFF	TGCGCCAGCAGCCCAAATACAGGGAACACTGAAGCTTTCTTT
TRBV5-1	TRBJ2-5	TRBD1	-	CASSSTGGAETQYF	TGCGCCAGCAGCTCGACAGGGGGGGCGGAGACCCAGTACTTC
TRBV19	TRBJ1-5	TRBD1	-	CASTGTGGEQPQHF	TGTGCCAGTACGGGGACAGGGGGTGAGCAGCCCCAGCATTTT
TRBV20-1	TRBJ2-7	TRBD2	once	CSARTSGPQYF	TGCAGTGCTAGGACTAGCGGGCCCCAGTACTTC
TRBV29-1	TRBJ2-1	-	-	CSVYEYNEQFF	TGCAGCGTTTATGAGTACAATGAGCAGTTCTTC
TRBV15	TRBJ2-3	TRBD2	-	CATRLGGRTSGSTDTQYF	TGTGCCACCAGGTTAGGGGGCCGAACTAGCGGGAGTACAGATACGCAGTATTTT
TRBV5-1	TRBJ1-1	TRBD1	-	CASTEGGTGVKTEAFF	TGCGCCAGCACTGAAGGTGGGACAGGGGTTAAGACTGAAGCTTTCTTT
TRBV2	TRBJ2-1	TRBD2	-	CASSEERGPGEQFF	TGTGCCAGCAGTGAGGAGCGGGGTCCTGGTGAGCAGTTCTTC
TRBV6-5	TRBJ2-1	TRBD2	-	CASSLTGGGNNEQFF	TGTGCCAGCAGTCTTACGGGAGGGGGTAACAATGAGCAGTTCTTC
TRBV28	TRBJ2-5	TRBD1	-	CASSFGTGVETQYF	TGTGCCAGCAGTTTTGGGACAGGGGTTGAGACCCAGTACTTC
TRBV6-6	TRBJ1-6	-	-	CASSQTTTILNSPLHF	TGTGCCAGCAGTCAAACGACTACAATCCTTAATTCACCCCTCCACTTT
TRBV30	TRBJ2-7	TRBD2	-	CAWSVKVLAGGHSYEQYF	TGTGCCTGGAGTGTCAAAGTCCTAGCGGGAGGGCATTCCTACGAGCAGTACTTC
TRBV5-4	TRBJ2-3	TRBD2	-	CASSLEVGLAGVDTQYF	TGTGCCAGCAGCTTGGAGGTCGGCCTAGCGGGAGTAGATACGCAGTATTTT
TRBV12-3/TRBV12-4	TRBJ1-2	-	-	CASSYGVDGYTF	TGTGCCAGCAGTTACGGAGTAGATGGCTACACCTTC
TRBV18	TRBJ2-3	-	once	CASSPLGGATDTQYF	TGTGCCAGCTCACCGCTAGGGGGAGCAACAGATACGCAGTATTTT
TRBV7-2	TRBJ2-3	-	-	CASSYSGDTQYF	TGTGCCAGCAGCTATTCGGGGGATACGCAGTATTTT
TRBV18	TRBJ2-1	TRBD1	-	CASSPPGQASYNEQFF	TGTGCCAGCTCACCTCCGGGACAGGCTTCCTACAATGAGCAGTTCTTC
TRBV19	TRBJ1-2	TRBD1	-	CASSIMTGESGYTF	TGTGCCAGTAGTATTATGACAGGGGAGTCTGGCTACACCTTC
TRBV24-1	TRBJ2-2	TRBD1	-	CATGTAQVNTGELFF	TGTGCCACCGGGACAGCACAAGTGAACACCGGGGAGCTGTTTTTT
TRBV3-1/TRBV3-2	TRBJ2-5	TRBD2	-	CASSSSGSETQYF	TGTGCCAGCAGCTCTAGCGGGAGTGAGACCCAGTACTTC
TRBV4-1	TRBJ2-7	TRBD2	-	CASSQLDGRSSYEQYF	TGCGCCAGCAGCCAGTTGGACGGGAGGAGCTCCTACGAGCAGTACTTC
TRBV19	TRBJ2-5	TRBD2	-	CASSSRLAGFHQETQYF	TGTGCCAGTAGTTCAAGACTAGCGGGATTTCACCAAGAGACCCAGTACTTC
TRBV6-4	TRBJ1-2	TRBD1	-	CASRSPGGYGYTF	TGTGCCAGCAGATCGCCAGGGGGCTATGGCTACACCTTC
TRBV7-8	TRBJ2-7	-	-	CATFRDNSYEQYF	TGTGCCACCTTTAGGGACAACTCCTACGAGCAGTACTTC
TRBV13	TRBJ2-1	-	-	CASSLEGREQFF	TGTGCCAGCAGCCTGGAGGGCCGTGAGCAGTTCTTC
TRBV2	TRBJ2-7	TRBD2	once	CASSPTSTSGTTYEQYF	TGTGCCAGCAGCCCTACCTCGACTAGCGGCACTACCTACGAGCAGTACTTC
TRBV10-3	TRBJ2-1	TRBD2	-	CAIQLGLAGEIGYNEQFF	TGTGCCATCCAACTCGGACTAGCGGGAGAGATCGGCTACAATGAGCAGTTCTTC
TRBV6-1	TRBJ1-5	TRBD1	-	CASSEADRGPNQPQHF	TGTGCCAGCAGTGAAGCTGACAGGGGGCCCAATCAGCCCCAGCATTTT
TRBV5-4	TRBJ2-7	TRBD2	-	CASSLVGSGINQQYF	TGTGCCAGCAGCTTGGTGGGTAGCGGGATTAATCAGCAGTACTTC
TRBV25-1	TRBJ2-5	-	-	CASRAGRQETQYF	TGTGCCAGCAGGGCAGGGAGGCAAGAGACCCAGTACTTC
TRBV28	TRBJ2-3	-	-	CASSLSSPRDTQYF	TGTGCCAGCAGTTTATCTTCGCCGAGGGATACGCAGTATTTT
TRBV28	TRBJ1-1	-	-	CASSLGGGRTEAFF	TGTGCCAGCAGTCTGGGCGGGGGGCGGACTGAAGCTTTCTTT
TRBV27	TRBJ2-1	TRBD2	-	CASTPWGGGGLAGQFF	TGTGCCAGCACCCCTTGGGGCGGGGGAGGGCTTGCCGGGCAGTTCTTC
TRBV5-1	TRBJ1-2	-	-	CASSLTQGYYGYTF	TGCGCCAGCAGCTTGACCCAGGGCTACTATGGCTACACCTTC
TRBV7-9	TRBJ2-3	TRBD1	-	CASSLGTGPGLQYF	TGTGCCAGCAGCTTAGGGACAGGACCGGGGTTGCAGTATTTT
TRBV18	TRBJ2-5	-	-	CASSPRQKETQYF	TGTGCCAGCTCACCCCGACAGAAAGAGACCCAGTACTTC
TRBV4-1	TRBJ1-4	-	-	CASSQDTGFNEKLFF	TGCGCCAGCAGCCAAGATACGGGTTTCAATGAAAAACTGTTTTTT
TRBV11-2	TRBJ2-1	TRBD2	-	CATLAGSSYNEQFF	TGTGCCACCCTAGCGGGTAGCTCCTACAATGAGCAGTTCTTC
TRBV24-1	TRBJ2-2	TRBD1	once	CATSDQDRVTGELFF	TGTGCCACCAGTGACCAAGACAGGGTCACCGGGGAGCTGTTTTTT
TRBV5-4	TRBJ1-1	-	-	CASSFGTRNTEAFF	TGTGCCAGCAGCTTTGGGACACGGAACACTGAAGCTTTCTTT